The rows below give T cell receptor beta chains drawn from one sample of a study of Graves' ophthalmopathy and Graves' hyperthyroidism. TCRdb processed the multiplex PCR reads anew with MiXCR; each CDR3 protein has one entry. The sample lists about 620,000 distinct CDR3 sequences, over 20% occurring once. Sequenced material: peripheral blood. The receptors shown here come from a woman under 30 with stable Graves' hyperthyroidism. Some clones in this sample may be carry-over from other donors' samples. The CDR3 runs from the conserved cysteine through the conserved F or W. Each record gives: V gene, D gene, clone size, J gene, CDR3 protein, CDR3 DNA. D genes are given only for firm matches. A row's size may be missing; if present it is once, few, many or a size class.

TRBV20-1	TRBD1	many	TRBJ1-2	CSPPGTGVDGYTF	TGCAGTCCACCCGGGACAGGGGTCGATGGCTACACCTTC
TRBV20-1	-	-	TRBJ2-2	CSARGHPNTGELFF	TGCAGTGCCCGGGGACACCCGAACACCGGGGAGCTGTTTTTT
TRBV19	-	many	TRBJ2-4	CASSLGQTKNIQYF	TGTGCCAGTAGTCTCGGACAAACCAAAAACATTCAGTACTTC
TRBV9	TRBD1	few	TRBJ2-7	CASKGQGGEQYF	TGTGCCAGCAAAGGACAGGGGGGCGAGCAGTACTTC
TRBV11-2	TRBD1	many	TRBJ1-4	CASSLGDSVNGLFF	TGTGCCAGCAGCTTAGGGGACAGTGTGAATGGTCTGTTTTTT
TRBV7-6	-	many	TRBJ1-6	CASSFEEQGPLHF	TGTGCCAGCAGCTTTGAGGAACAGGGACCCCTCCACTTT
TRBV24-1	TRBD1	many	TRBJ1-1	CATNDTGAEAFF	TGTGCCACCAATGACACAGGGGCTGAAGCTTTCTTT
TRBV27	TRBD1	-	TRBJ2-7	CASSLGLGTAIYEQYF	TGTGCCAGCAGTTTAGGCCTCGGGACAGCTATCTACGAGCAGTACTTC
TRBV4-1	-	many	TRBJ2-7	CASSQESQGGREQYF	TGCGCCAGCAGCCAAGAATCCCAAGGGGGGCGCGAGCAGTACTTC
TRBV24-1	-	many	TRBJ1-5	CATSDHPRGVHQPQHF	TGTGCCACCAGTGATCATCCTCGAGGGGTGCATCAGCCCCAGCATTTT
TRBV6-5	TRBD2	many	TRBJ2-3	CASIIAGGPLTQYF	TGTGCCAGCATTATAGCGGGAGGTCCTCTTACGCAGTATTTT
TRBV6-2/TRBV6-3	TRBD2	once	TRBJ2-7	CASSSRLAGVDYEQYF	TGTGCCAGCAGTTCCCGCCTAGCGGGGGTTGACTACGAACAGTACTTC
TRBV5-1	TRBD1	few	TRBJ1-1	CASSKLTGFEYTEAFF	TGCGCCAGCAGCAAACTGACAGGGTTCGAGTACACTGAAGCTTTCTTT
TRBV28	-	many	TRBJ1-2	CASSLFTGGGYTF	TGTGCCAGCAGTTTATTTACGGGCGGTGGCTACACCTTC
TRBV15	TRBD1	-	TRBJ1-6	CATSRRDRFRYSPLHF	TGTGCCACCAGCAGGAGGGACAGATTCCGATACTCACCCCTCCACTTT
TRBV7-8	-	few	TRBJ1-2	CASSLRTEHYGHTF	TGTGCCAGCAGCTTACGAACAGAGCACTATGGCCACACCTTC
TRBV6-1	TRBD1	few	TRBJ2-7	CASSGQGIPPSEQYF	TGTGCCAGCAGTGGACAGGGTATCCCTCCGAGCGAGCAGTACTTC
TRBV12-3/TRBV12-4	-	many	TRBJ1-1	CASSRTNTEAFF	TGTGCCAGCAGCCGGACGAACACTGAAGCTTTCTTT
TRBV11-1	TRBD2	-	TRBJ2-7	CASSFAGGLYEQYF	TGTGCCAGCAGCTTTGCGGGGGGCCTCTACGAGCAGTACTTC
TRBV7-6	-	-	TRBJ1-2	CASSLLGSSNYGYTF	TGTGCCAGCAGCTTGCTAGGGAGCTCTAACTATGGCTACACCTTC
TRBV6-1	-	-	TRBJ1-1	CASSEGMGNAEAFF	TGTGCCAGCAGTGAAGGTATGGGGAACGCTGAAGCTTTCTTT
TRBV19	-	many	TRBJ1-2	CASSMEARGYTF	TGTGCCAGTAGTATGGAGGCAAGGGGCTACACCTTC
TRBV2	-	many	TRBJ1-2	CASSDPARGIPSGYTF	TGTGCCAGCAGTGACCCAGCGAGGGGAATACCCTCTGGCTACACCTTC
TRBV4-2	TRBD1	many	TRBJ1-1	CASSPRDRGRVVAEAFF	TGTGCCAGCAGCCCCCGGGACAGGGGGCGGGTGGTGGCTGAAGCTTTCTTT
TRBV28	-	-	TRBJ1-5	CASRLQGFAPYSNQPQHF	TGTGCCAGCCGCCTACAGGGCTTTGCCCCTTATAGCAATCAGCCCCAGCATTTT
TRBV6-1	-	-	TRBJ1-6	CASSDPLGKSPLHF	TGTGCCAGCAGTGACCCGCTTGGAAAATCACCCCTCCACTTT
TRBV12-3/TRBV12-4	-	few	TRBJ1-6	CASRDGTVDSPLHF	TGTGCCAGCAGGGACGGGACGGTAGATTCACCCCTCCACTTT
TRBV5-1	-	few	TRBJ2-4	CASSQGVRGNIQYF	TGCGCCAGCAGCCAAGGGGTGAGGGGGAACATTCAGTACTTC
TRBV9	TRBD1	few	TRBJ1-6	CASSVTGGNSPLHF	TGTGCCAGCAGCGTCACAGGGGGTAATTCACCCCTCCACTTT
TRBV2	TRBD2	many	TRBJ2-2	CASRLAGDTGELFF	TGTGCCAGCAGGCTAGCGGGGGACACCGGGGAGCTGTTTTTT